This T cell receptor beta chain was retrieved from a study of OX40 agonist ivuxolimab in advanced cancers. The table came from immunoSEQ multiplex PCR; TCRdb's copy has only in-frame clones and leaves some out. This sample yields more than 55,000 clones, of which around 92% are seen a single time; roughly an eighth belongs to the top ten. The CDR3 is 19 residues long. Losses at the gene ends were 4 bases for V and 4 bases for J; bases not matched to a gene: 21. Germline lookup yields CDR1 SGDLS and CDR2 YYNGEE. The clonotype was recovered from an adult with an advanced solid tumor such as melanoma, head and neck, liver or kidney cancer. V gene TRBV9 combines with J gene TRBJ2-3, with 7 positions matching TRBD2. The sequencing used CD4+ or CD8+ T cells sorted from blood, collected in a trial of the OX40 agonist ivuxolimab. CDR3 protein: CASSPNPGRAGVGSDTQYF. The CDR3 DNA is TGTGCCAGCAGCCCCAACCCGGGGCGGGCGGGAGTTGGGTCAGATACGCAGTATTTT.